This is a list of T cell receptor beta chains from one sample in a study of blood T cell repertoires in COVID-19. Using immunoSEQ multiplex PCR, the repertoire was profiled, and TCRdb retains in-frame clones only, with some absent. The table shows hundreds of thousands of clones, with about 86% occurring only once. Sequenced: PBMCs or T cells enriched from blood (not recorded which). Receptors originate from a woman aged 50 to 65 in a cohort exposed to, infected with or recovered from COVID-19 (not recorded which). Each CDR3 is given with its conserved first and last residue. Fields, in order: V gene, D gene, clone size, J gene, CDR3 protein, CDR3 DNA. The D gene is left open where the match is weak. Some rows mark clone size as missing; the rest say once, few, many or name a class of expanded clone.

>TRBV4-3|-|-|TRBJ1-6
CASSQDQARDPLHF
TGCGCCAGCAGCCAAGATCAAGCGAGGGATCCCCTCCACTTT
>TRBV29-1|TRBD2|-|TRBJ2-1
CSVVEASGGVIDEQFF
TGCAGCGTTGTGGAGGCTAGCGGGGGGGTGATCGATGAGCAGTTCTTC
>TRBV5-1|-|-|TRBJ2-3
CASSSGGKDTQYF
TGCGCCAGCAGCTCCGGGGGAAAAGATACGCAGTATTTT
>TRBV24-1|TRBD1|-|TRBJ2-3
CATSGGQGRSDTQYF
TGTGCCACCAGTGGGGGACAGGGGAGATCAGATACGCAGTATTTT
>TRBV7-9|-|-|TRBJ1-2
CASSLNFNYGYTF
TGTGCCAGCAGCTTAAACTTTAACTATGGCTACACCTTC
>TRBV30|TRBD1|few|TRBJ1-6
CAWSGAGGFNSPLHF
TGTGCCTGGAGTGGGGCAGGGGGCTTTAATTCACCCCTCCACTTT
>TRBV6-5|TRBD1|-|TRBJ1-2
CASRFRDRAYGYTF
TGTGCCAGCAGATTCCGGGACAGGGCCTATGGCTACACCTTC
>TRBV3-1/TRBV3-2|TRBD1|-|TRBJ1-3
CASSLKKGTGLSTIYF
TGTGCCAGCAGTCTCAAAAAAGGGACAGGGTTGAGCACCATATATTTT
>TRBV10-3|TRBD2|-|TRBJ2-6
CAINERGGPSGANVLTF
TGTGCCATCAACGAGCGGGGGGGGCCGAGCGGGGCCAACGTCCTGACTTTC
>TRBV21-1|-|-|TRBJ1-3
CASSKEGQGNRTIYF
TGTGCCAGCAGCAAGGAGGGACAGGGGAATCGCACCATATATTTT
>TRBV4-3|-|-|TRBJ1-3
CASSPPGGVPTIYF
TGCGCCAGCAGCCCCCCCGGGGGGGTGCCGACCATATATTTT
>TRBV13|-|-|TRBJ2-2
CASSPRGPTNTGELFF
TGTGCCAGCAGCCCCCGAGGGCCCACGAACACCGGGGAGCTGTTTTTT
>TRBV9|TRBD2|-|TRBJ2-1
CASSVVGSGESYNEQFF
TGTGCCAGCAGCGTAGTCGGTAGCGGGGAATCCTACAATGAGCAGTTCTTC
>TRBV7-9|TRBD1|few|TRBJ1-2
CASSLGQGETYGYTF
TGTGCCAGCAGCTTAGGTCAGGGGGAGACCTATGGCTACACCTTC
>TRBV7-2|-|-|TRBJ1-2
CASTLDSYYGYTF
TGTGCCAGCACCCTAGACAGTTACTATGGCTACACCTTC
>TRBV11-3|-|-|TRBJ2-1
CASSPNRAINEQFF
TGTGCCAGCAGCCCCAACAGGGCTATCAATGAGCAGTTCTTC
>TRBV11-1|TRBD1|-|TRBJ2-3
CASSAYRGSTDTQYF
TGTGCCAGCAGCGCCTACAGGGGGAGCACAGATACGCAGTATTTT
>TRBV3-1/TRBV3-2|TRBD2|-|TRBJ2-5
CASSQRAGTSGVKETQYF
TGTGCCAGCAGCCAAAGAGCCGGGACTAGCGGGGTTAAAGAGACCCAGTACTTC
>TRBV27|-|-|TRBJ1-3
CASKRVGLSGNTIYF
TGTGCCAGCAAAAGGGTCGGACTCTCTGGAAACACCATATATTTT
>TRBV19|TRBD1|-|TRBJ2-7
CASSLRDRGVEQYF
TGTGCCAGTAGCCTCCGGGACAGGGGTGTCGAGCAGTACTTC
>TRBV5-8|-|-|TRBJ1-3
CASSRRSRQTGNTIYF
TGTGCCAGCAGCCGCAGGTCCCGACAGACTGGAAACACCATATATTTT
>TRBV13|-|-|TRBJ1-1
CASSLKIGVNTEAFF
TGTGCCAGCAGCCTTAAAATCGGGGTGAACACTGAAGCTTTCTTT
>TRBV4-2|TRBD1|few|TRBJ1-2
CASSQVKGARPGGYTF
TGTGCCAGCAGCCAAGTCAAGGGGGCGAGGCCCGGTGGCTACACCTTC
>TRBV30|-|-|TRBJ1-5
CAWSVLSNQPQHF
TGTGCCTGGAGTGTATTAAGCAATCAGCCCCAGCATTTT
>TRBV18|TRBD2|-|TRBJ2-1
CASSPPRTSGTYNEQFF
TGTGCCAGCTCACCACCAAGGACTAGCGGGACCTACAATGAGCAGTTCTTC